This TCR beta chain was captured by sequencing in a study of cytomegalovirus exposure and HLA in healthy donors (dated by TCRdb to 2016 to 2017). Concerning the study at large: An earlier analysis of 587 of the donors reported 276 Gb of sequence data and 117 million unique TCR beta sequences obtained from approximately 180 million T cells. To decide whether each TCR beta V gene segment behaved as functional or pseudogenic, an earlier analysis of approximately 600 of the donors relied on high-throughput TCR beta sequencing. In the later analysis, no new phenotypic data were used to find candidate immune exposures; instead, reliance was placed on TCR beta sequences and their occurrence across donors. Roughly 5 DR-DQ haplotypes were treated as single units for association and clustering because of strong linkage in the cohort. The study aimed to test whether cataloging public T cell receptors could reveal signatures of past pathogen exposure. Across 398 genotyped donors of the cohort, an average of approximately 200,000 unique TCR beta nucleotide sequences per donor were sequenced, and roughly 20% of those sequences were non-productive. To predict cytomegalovirus infection status, the study combined high-throughput TCR immunosequencing, statistical association of individual TCRs with disease status, and machine learning. Every repertoire in the discovery cohort had been generated on one and the same sequencing platform. Both class I and class II loci were covered by HLA typing, at four-digit resolution. About 330 gigabases of sequencing data and around 85 million unique TCR sequences made up an early release that covered 500 to 650 HLA-typed donors. Alongside the repertoire data, information on donor age, sex, ethnicity and CMV serostatus was compiled. A separate validation cohort of roughly 120 different subjects was used in addition to the 666-subject first cohort. A later genetic analysis used genome-wide SNP genotypes for about 60% of the roughly 670 donors, treating that subset as a discovery cohort. The T cell repertoires of some 670 subjects were profiled by immunosequencing and related to cytomegalovirus serostatus. Typing coverage differed by locus: A, B, C, DRB1 and DQB1 were typed in about 620-630 donors, DQA1 in roughly 510, DPA1 in around 580, and DPB1 in just under 490. Among the roughly 430 genotyped donors, around 81% belonged to the genetic ancestry cluster associated with self-reported Caucasian donors. A later analysis re-analyzed previously published TCR beta repertoires from 600 to 850 donors and added high-resolution HLA genotyping to study TCR occurrence patterns.

The library was obtained by the immunoSEQ multiplex PCR assay. The multiplex PCR relied on a mix of 60 forward primers for TCR Vbeta segments and 13 reverse primers for TCR Jbeta segments. The CDR3 region of rearranged TCR beta genes was amplified from genomic DNA with a multiplex PCR assay. The Illumina HiSeq System was used to sequence the amplified TCR beta libraries as 87-base-pair reads. The paper's processing steps were these. A later analysis tallied about 77 million unique TCR beta chains across the 700 or so repertoires, and about 10 million of those chains were shared by two or more donors. A nearest-neighbor algorithm error-corrected the raw reads and collapsed the reads into unique sequences, merging closely related sequences to remove PCR and sequencing errors. To assign V, D and J gene segments, CDR3 sequences were aligned to IMGT reference sequences. For a sequence to be retained, at least a six-nucleotide match to both a V gene segment and a J gene segment was required. A rearrangement counted as productive if the CDR3 had no stop codons and remained in frame with V and J, and every other rearrangement counted as non-productive. CDR3 was defined according to IMGT convention as the region running from the second conserved V-encoded cysteine to the conserved J-encoded phenylalanine. The earlier analysis of about 640 of the donors excluded any sequence lacking an unambiguous match to a single V gene segment. In an earlier analysis of some 590 of the donors, a V segment was called functional when productive rearrangements were above 56.7%, and segregating when the standard deviation between donors exceeded 5%. To diagnose cytomegalovirus status from the catalog of TCR beta chain sequences, a statistical classification framework was built. In a later analysis, TCR nucleotide sequences were compared against IMGT/GENE-DB human TR gene sequences so that V and J genes could be assigned. The TCRdist pipeline was used in a later analysis to assign CDR3 sequences and most-parsimonious VDJ recombination scenarios. A later analysis defined each TCR beta chain by its CDR3 amino acid sequence plus V-gene family, and excluded reads lacking a unique V-gene family. A later analysis removed 550 to 650 highly shared, low-generation-probability nucleotide sequences to deal with suspected cross-contamination and a sequencing artifact. In a later analysis, a clonal expansion index for each public chain was calculated from normalized within-repertoire ranks of inferred template counts. A later analysis computed generation probabilities with a VDJ recombination model fitted to out-of-frame rearrangements, and checked the results against IGoR. Hypergeometric tests were used in a later analysis to score TCR-TCR, TCR-HLA and TCR-CMV co-occurrence, with a repertoire-size bias correction applied to the TCR pairs. In a later analysis, false discovery rates were estimated by permuting HLA or CMV assignments 20 times. In a later analysis, co-occurring TCRs were grouped with DBSCAN, and TCRdist sequence similarity was added when clustering was performed within HLA-allele-positive subsets. Co-occurrence clustering excluded repertoires with fewer than 30,000 or more than 120,000 public chains, plus five with anomalous nucleotide sharing. The source is immuneACCESS, and TCRdb retained only in-frame sequences with V and J called. Part of the clones is not carried over; for the studies checked, unresolved V genes explain less than half of this, and the remainder is unexplained. V, J and clone size are taken as reported in that table, and D and trimming were inferred from the DNA itself. For this sample there are approximately 140,000 clones; more than 55% appear just once. Approximately 6.5% of the sample is taken by the ten largest.

This clone has a handful of counts. No antigen is known for it. Base-call qualities are not available, and no considerably larger clone is one nucleotide away. The investigation overall reported the following: A further reported finding was that TCR beta sequences accurately predicted the HLA-A and HLA-B alleles for most subjects in the first cohort. In an earlier analysis of around 600 of the donors, most TCR beta V segments were observed in productive rearrangements about 90% or about 30% of the time, broadly matching IMGT annotations. Most TCR sequences were observed very rarely across donors, whereas some public TCRs were present in many individuals. A later genetic analysis reported fewer N-insertions in productive TCRs among donors in an Asian-associated ancestry cluster than the roughly 700-donor mean. Compared with equally common non-associated chains, HLA-associated TCR beta chains in a later analysis were more clonally expanded and had lower generation probabilities. In a later analysis, some 18,000 TCR beta sequences were associated with specific HLA alleles at a false discovery rate of 0.05. Because some donors lacked HLA typing at each locus, the association tests relied only on the typed subset. The earlier analysis of about 600 of the donors excluded 15 to 20 rarely observed V segments, including chromosome 9 orphons, because counts were too low. The classifier was reported to diagnose cytomegalovirus status with high specificity and sensitivity in both the original and validation cohorts. CMV serostatus was the only immune exposure information available for the cohort. In a later analysis, most CMV-associated TCR beta chains were found to appear HLA-restricted, with HLA associations seemingly driven largely by CMV exposure. According to a later analysis, TCR association rates differed among HLA loci, with DRB1 alleles showing the most associated TCRs and HLA-C alleles showing the fewest. According to the authors, the approach could potentially be generalized to other disease states and immunological phenotypes. In this cohort, only TCR beta chains were sequenced, and detectable features were limited by the absence of alpha or paired-chain data. A few of the identified cytomegalovirus-associated TCR beta chains were confirmed in vitro to be specific for cytomegalovirus antigens. The study gave a list of under 200 TCR beta chains associated with cytomegalovirus. The sequencing pipeline was judged likely to have produced a cluster of highly shared sequence variants as a technical artifact. A later analysis reported that several top co-occurrence clusters appeared linked to parvovirus B19, influenza, CMV and Epstein-Barr virus. Correlated functional status among segregating V segments might be attributable to linkage disequilibrium, but an unknown experimental factor could not be ruled out. Presence/absence analyses assumed roughly uniform sequencing depth across donors, an assumption that may not hold. An association between a missense DCLRE1C variant and V-gene and J-gene trimming of TCR beta chains was found in a later genetic analysis and replicated in an independent cohort. Strong co-occurrence of HLA alleles, especially DR and DQ, made assigning TCR associations to individual alleles difficult.

The cohort comprised several hundred healthy bone marrow donors. At the time of sampling, every cohort member was nominally healthy, though immune exposures that went unrecorded were likely present. The donor was CMV seronegative and was included in the group of about 400 seronegative cohort members. A peripheral blood sample was collected from each donor, and TCR beta sequencing was performed on peripheral blood mononuclear cells. The Qiagen DNeasy Blood Extraction Kit was used to extract genomic DNA from the blood cell samples. The sample taken for sequencing was PBMCs. The clonotype comes from a woman aged 55-69 years in good health and CMV-seronegative.

The nucleotide sequence is given as TGCGCCAGCAGCTCCTCCGGGTCCACCACTGAAGCTTTCTTT. Translated, this is CASSSSGSTTEAFF. Recombination linked TRBV5-1 to TRBJ1-1; no D segment can be confidently identified. V is cut by 3 bases and J by 4 bases, and the space between the germline ends is 13 bases. From cysteine to phenylalanine, the CDR3 is 14 amino acids long. Solely the CDR3 DNA is kept, with 42 bases framed from the first base. Based on the germline V gene, the CDR1 and CDR2 sequences are SGHRS and YFSETQ. Full variable domain (CDR3 extended with the reference TRBV5-1 and TRBJ1-1 proteins): KAGVTQTPRYLIKTRGQQVTLSCSPISGHRSVSWYQQTPGQGLQFLFEYFSETQRNKGNFPGRFSGRQFSNSRSEMNVSTLELGDSALYLCASSSSGSTTEAFFGQGTRLTVV.